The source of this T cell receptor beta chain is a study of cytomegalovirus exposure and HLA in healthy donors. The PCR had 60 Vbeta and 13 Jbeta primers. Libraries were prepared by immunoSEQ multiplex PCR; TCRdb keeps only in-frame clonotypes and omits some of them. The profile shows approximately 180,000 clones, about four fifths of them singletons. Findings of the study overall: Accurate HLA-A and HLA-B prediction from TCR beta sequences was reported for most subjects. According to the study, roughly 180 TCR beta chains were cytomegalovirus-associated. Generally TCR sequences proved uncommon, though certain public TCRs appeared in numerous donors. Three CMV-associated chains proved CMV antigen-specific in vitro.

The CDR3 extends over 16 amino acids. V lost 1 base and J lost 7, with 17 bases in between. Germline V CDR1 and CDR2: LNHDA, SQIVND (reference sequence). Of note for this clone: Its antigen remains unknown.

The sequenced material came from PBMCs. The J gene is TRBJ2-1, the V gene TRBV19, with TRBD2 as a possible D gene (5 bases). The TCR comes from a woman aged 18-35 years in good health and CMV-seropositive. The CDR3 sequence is CASSIARIRGPNEQFF. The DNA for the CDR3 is TGTGCCAGTAGTATAGCCCGAATCAGAGGGCCTAATGAGCAGTTCTTC.